What follows is one T cell receptor (beta chain) and its context. No antigen is known for it. The data were produced by immunoSEQ multiplex PCR, yet TCRdb's version contains in-frame clones alone and is incomplete. The sample lists over 45,000 clones, roughly four fifths seen once, with 6.5% to 9% in the top ten. Germline-derived CDR1 and CDR2 are SGHTS and YDEGEE. V was clipped by 4 bases and J by 2 bases; unmatched bases: 2. CDR3 length: 13 amino acids. Sample time point: week 5, during vaccination. Topical imiquimod was applied with each vaccine dose, which held 300 ug of mutant IDH1 20-mer peptide. The data stem from a study of a mutant IDH1 vaccine in newly diagnosed glioma.

The sequences come from PBMCs, collected from a glioma patient whose treatment included an IDH1 peptide vaccine. V gene TRBV5-8 combines with J gene TRBJ2-5; 7 positions agree with TRBD1. This receptor was identified in a woman in her forties or fifties with glioma. CDR3 sequence: CASSPGQQETQYF. CDR3 sequence (DNA): TGTGCCAGCAGCCCGGGACAGCAAGAGACCCAGTACTTC.